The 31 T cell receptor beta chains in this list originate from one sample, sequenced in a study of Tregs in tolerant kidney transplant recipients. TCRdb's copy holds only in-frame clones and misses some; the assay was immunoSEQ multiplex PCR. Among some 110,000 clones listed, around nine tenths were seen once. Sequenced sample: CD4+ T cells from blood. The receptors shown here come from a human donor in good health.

The CDR3 DNA follows: TGTGCCTGGAGTAGAGGAGGGCAGAGCTCCTACGAGCAGTACTTC. Translated, it gives CAWSRGGQSSYEQYF. The chain employs TRBV30 and TRBJ2-7; a possible D gene is TRBD2 (6 bases). The germline V and J ends were trimmed by 2 bases and 0 bases, with 14 bases remaining between them. The CDR3 totals 15 residues. The germline V gene has CDR1 GTSNPN and CDR2 SVGIG (reference sequence). The variable domain in full, completed from reference TRBV30 and TRBJ2-7, reads SQTIHQWPATLVQPVGSPLSLECTVEGTSNPNLYWYRQAAGRGLQLLFYSVGIGQISSEVPQNLSASRPQDRQFILSSKKLLLSDSGFYLCAWSRGGQSSYEQYFGPGTRLTVT.

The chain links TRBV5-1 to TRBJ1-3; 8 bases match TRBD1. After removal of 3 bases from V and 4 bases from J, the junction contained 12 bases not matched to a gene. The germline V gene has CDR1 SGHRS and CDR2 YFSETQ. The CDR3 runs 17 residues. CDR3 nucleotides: TGCGCCAGCAGCTACTCAAGGACAGGGCTGTCAGGAAACACCATATATTTT. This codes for CASSYSRTGLSGNTIYF.

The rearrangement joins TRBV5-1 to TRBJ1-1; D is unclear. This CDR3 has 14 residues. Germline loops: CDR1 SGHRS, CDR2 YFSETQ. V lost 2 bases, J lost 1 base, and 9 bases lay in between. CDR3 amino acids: CASSFQVGNTEAFF. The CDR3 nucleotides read TGCGCCAGCAGCTTCCAGGTGGGGAACACTGAAGCTTTCTTT.

The CDR3 loop reads CASSLSSGAYEQYF. The CDR3 region has the DNA TGTGCCAGCAGCTTAAGTAGCGGCGCCTACGAGCAGTACTTC. This chain connects TRBV7-2 to TRBJ2-7, with TRBD2 as a possible D gene (6 bases). Trimming took 2 bases from V and 2 from J, leaving 10 bases between them. The CDR3 runs to 14 residues. CDR1 SGHTA and CDR2 FQGNSA come from the germline V gene.

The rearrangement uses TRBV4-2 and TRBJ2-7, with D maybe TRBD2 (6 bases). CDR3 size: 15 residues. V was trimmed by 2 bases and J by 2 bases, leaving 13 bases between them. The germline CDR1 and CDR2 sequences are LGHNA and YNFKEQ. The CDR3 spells CASSQSGTYPYEQYF. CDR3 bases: TGTGCCAGCAGCCAATCCGGGACTTACCCCTACGAGCAGTACTTC.

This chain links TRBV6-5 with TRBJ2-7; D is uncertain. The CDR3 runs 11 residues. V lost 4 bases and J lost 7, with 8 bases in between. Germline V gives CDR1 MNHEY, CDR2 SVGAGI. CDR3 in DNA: TGTGCCAGCAGTTTTCAGGCTGAGCAGTACTTC. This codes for CASSFQAEQYF.

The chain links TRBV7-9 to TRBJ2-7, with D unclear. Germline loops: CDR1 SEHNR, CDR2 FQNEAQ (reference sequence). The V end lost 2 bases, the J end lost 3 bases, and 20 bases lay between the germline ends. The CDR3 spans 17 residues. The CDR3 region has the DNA TGTGCCAGCAGCTTACTTGGATGGGAAGACCGTGACTACGAGCAGTACTTC. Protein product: CASSLLGWEDRDYEQYF.

CDR3: CATSRDRDPGNTIYF. The CDR3 nucleotides are TGTGCCACCAGCAGAGACCGGGACCCTGGAAACACCATATATTTT. This chain uses TRBV15 with TRBJ1-3; D may be TRBD1 (5 bases). CDR1 LNHNV and CDR2 YYDKDF come from the germline V gene (reference sequence). Trimming removed 0 bases from V and 2 bases from J, with 8 bases in between. CDR3 length: 15 residues.

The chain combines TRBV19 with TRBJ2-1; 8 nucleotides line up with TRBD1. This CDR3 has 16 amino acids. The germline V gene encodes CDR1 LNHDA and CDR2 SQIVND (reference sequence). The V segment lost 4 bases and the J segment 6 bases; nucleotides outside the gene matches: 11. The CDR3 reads CASSSNGQGAGNEQFF. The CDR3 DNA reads TGTGCCAGTAGTAGTAACGGACAGGGCGCGGGCAATGAGCAGTTCTTC.

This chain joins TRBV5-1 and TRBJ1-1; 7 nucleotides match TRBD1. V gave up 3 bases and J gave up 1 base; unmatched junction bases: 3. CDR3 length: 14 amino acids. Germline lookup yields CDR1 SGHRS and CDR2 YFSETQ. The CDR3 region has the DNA TGCGCCAGCAGCTGGGACAGAGGGAACACTGAAGCTTTCTTT. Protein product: CASSWDRGNTEAFF.

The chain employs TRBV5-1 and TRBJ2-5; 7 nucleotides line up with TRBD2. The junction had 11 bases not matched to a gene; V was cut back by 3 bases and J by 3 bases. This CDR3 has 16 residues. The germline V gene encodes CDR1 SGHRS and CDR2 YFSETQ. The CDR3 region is CASSYTAGRREETQYF. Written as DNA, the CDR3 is TGCGCCAGCAGCTATACAGCGGGGCGAAGGGAAGAGACCCAGTACTTC.

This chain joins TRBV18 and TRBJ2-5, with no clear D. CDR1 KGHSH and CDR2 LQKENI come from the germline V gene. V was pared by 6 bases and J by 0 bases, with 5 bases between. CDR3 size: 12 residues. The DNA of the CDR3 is TGTGCCAGCTCGTCGTACCAAGAGACCCAGTACTTC. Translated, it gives CASSSYQETQYF.

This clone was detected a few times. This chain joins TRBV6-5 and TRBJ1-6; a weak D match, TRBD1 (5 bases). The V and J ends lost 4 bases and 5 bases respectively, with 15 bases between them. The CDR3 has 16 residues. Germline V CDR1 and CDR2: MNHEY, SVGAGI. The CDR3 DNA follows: TGTGCCAGCAGTTTGAAGACGGGACGGCATAATTCACCCCTCCACTTT. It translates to CASSLKTGRHNSPLHF.

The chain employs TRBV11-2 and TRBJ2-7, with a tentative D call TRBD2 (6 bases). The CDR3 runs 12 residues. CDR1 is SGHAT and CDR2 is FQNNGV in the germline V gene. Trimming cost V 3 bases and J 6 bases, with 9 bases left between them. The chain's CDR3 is CASSFEEGEQYF. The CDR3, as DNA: TGTGCCAGCAGCTTTGAGGAGGGCGAGCAGTACTTC. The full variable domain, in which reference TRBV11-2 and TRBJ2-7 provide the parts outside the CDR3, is EAGVAQSPRYKIIEKRQSVAFWCNPISGHATLYWYQQILGQGPKLLIQFQNNGVVDDSQLPKDRFSAERLKGVDSTLKIQPAKLEDSAVYLCASSFEEGEQYFGPGTRLTVT.

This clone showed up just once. The CDR3: CASSLPTGVKETQYF. The DNA of the CDR3 is TGTGCCAGCAGCTTACCGACAGGTGTAAAAGAGACCCAGTACTTC. The rearrangement links TRBV5-5 to TRBJ2-5; weak D call: TRBD1 (6 bases). V lost 2 bases and J 3 bases, leaving 14 bases between the germline ends. The germline CDR1 and CDR2 sequences are SGHKS and YYEKEE (reference sequence). The CDR3 contains 15 residues.

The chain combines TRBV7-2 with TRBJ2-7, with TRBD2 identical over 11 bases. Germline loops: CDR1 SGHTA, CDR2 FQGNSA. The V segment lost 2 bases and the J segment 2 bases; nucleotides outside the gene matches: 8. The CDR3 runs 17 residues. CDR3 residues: CASSLHMTSGVPYEQYF. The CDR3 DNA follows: TGTGCCAGCAGCTTACATATGACTAGCGGGGTACCCTACGAGCAGTACTTC.

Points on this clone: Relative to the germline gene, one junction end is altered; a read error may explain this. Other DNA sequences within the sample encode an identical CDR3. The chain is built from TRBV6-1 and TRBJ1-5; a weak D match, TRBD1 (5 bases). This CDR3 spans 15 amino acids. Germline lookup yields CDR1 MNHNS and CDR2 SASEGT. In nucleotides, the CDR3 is TGTGCCAGCAGTGAACAGGGTGTGGGCAACCAGCCCCAGCATTTT. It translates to CASSEQGVGNQPQHF.

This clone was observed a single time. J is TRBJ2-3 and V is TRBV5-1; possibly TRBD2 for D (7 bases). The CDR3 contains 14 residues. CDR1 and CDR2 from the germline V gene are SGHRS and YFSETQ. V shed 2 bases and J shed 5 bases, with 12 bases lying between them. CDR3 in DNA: TGCGCCAGCAGCTTCTCGGGGGGCCAAGATACGCAGTATTTT. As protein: CASSFSGGQDTQYF. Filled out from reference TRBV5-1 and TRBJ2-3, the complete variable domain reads KAGVTQTPRYLIKTRGQQVTLSCSPISGHRSVSWYQQTPGQGLQFLFEYFSETQRNKGNFPGRFSGRQFSNSRSEMNVSTLELGDSALYLCASSFSGGQDTQYFGPGTRLTVL.

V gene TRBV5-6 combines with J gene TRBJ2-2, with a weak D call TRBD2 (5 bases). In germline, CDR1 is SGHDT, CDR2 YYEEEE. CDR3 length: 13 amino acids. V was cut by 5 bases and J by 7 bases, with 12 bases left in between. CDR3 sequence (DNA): TGTGCCAGCAGTTTTATAGCGTTCGGGGAGCTGTTTTTT. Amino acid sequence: CASSFIAFGELFF.

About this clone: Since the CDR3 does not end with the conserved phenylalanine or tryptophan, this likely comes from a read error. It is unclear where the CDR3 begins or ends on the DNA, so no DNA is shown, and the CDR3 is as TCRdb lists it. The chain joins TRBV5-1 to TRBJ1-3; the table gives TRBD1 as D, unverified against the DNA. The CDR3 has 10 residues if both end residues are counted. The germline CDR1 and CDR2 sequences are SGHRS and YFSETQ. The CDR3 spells CASSGRTGAI.

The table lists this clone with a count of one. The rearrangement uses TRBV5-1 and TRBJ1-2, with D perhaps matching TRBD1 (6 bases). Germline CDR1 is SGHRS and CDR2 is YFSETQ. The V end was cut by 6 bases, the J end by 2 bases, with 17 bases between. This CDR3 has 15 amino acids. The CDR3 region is CASTEVGGSNYGYTF. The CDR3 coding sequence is TGCGCCAGCACGGAAGTGGGGGGCTCAAACTATGGCTACACCTTC.

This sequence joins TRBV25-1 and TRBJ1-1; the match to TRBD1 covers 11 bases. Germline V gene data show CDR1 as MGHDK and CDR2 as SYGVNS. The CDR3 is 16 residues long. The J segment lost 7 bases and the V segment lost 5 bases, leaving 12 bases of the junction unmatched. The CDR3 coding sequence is TGTGCCAGCAGTCCATACTCGGGACAGGGGGGCGATGAAGCTTTCTTT. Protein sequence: CASSPYSGQGGDEAFF. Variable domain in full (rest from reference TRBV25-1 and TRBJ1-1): EADIYQTPRYLVIGTGKKITLECSQTMGHDKMYWYQQDPGMELHLIHYSYGVNSTEKGDLSSESTVSRIRTEHFPLTLESARPSHTSQYLCASSPYSGQGGDEAFFGQGTRLTVV.

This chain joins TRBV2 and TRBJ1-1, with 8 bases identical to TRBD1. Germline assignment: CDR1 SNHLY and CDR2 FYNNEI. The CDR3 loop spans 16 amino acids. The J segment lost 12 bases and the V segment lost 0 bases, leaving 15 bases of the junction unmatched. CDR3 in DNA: TGTGCCAGCAGTGAAGCCTATATTCCGAGCAGGGGGCTGTCTTTCTTT. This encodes CASSEAYIPSRGLSFF.

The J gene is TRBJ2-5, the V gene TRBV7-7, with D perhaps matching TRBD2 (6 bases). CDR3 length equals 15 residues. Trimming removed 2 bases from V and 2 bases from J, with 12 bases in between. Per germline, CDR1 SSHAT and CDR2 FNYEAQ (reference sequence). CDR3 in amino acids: CASSLLRDLQETQYF. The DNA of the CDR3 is TGTGCCAGCAGCTTACTTCGGGACTTACAAGAGACCCAGTACTTC. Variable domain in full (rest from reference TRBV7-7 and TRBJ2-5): GAGVSQSPRYKVTKRGQDVTLRCDPISSHATLYWYQQALGQGPEFLTYFNYEAQPDKSGLPSDRFSAERPEGSISTLTIQRTEQRDSAMYRCASSLLRDLQETQYFGPGTRLLVL.

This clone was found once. The CDR3 loop is CASRVTGSNTEAFF. The CDR3 DNA reads TGTGCCAGCAGGGTTACAGGGAGTAACACTGAAGCTTTCTTT. This chain joins TRBV6-5 and TRBJ1-1, with a possible D match to TRBD1 (6 bases). V was pared by 6 bases and J by 2 bases, with 13 bases between. There are 14 residues in the CDR3. Germline CDR1 and CDR2: MNHEY and SVGAGI.

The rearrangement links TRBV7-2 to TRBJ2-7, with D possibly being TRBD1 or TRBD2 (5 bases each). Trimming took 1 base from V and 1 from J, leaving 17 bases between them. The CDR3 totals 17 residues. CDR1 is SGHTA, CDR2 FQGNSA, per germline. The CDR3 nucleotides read TGTGCCAGCAGCTTAGGTTCAGGGACCGTTCCGTCCTACGAGCAGTACTTC. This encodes CASSLGSGTVPSYEQYF.

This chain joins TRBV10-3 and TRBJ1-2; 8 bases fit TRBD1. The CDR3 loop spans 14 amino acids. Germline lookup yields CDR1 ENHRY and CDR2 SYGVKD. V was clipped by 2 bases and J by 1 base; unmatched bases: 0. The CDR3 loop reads CAISEGQGNYGYTF. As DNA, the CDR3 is TGTGCCATCAGTGAGGGACAGGGTAACTATGGCTACACCTTC.

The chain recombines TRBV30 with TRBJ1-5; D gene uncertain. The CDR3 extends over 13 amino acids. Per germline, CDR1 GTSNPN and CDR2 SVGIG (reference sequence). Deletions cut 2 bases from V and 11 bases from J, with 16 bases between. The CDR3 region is CAWSLGWGPAQHF. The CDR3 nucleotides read TGTGCCTGGAGTCTTGGTTGGGGTCCGGCCCAGCATTTT.

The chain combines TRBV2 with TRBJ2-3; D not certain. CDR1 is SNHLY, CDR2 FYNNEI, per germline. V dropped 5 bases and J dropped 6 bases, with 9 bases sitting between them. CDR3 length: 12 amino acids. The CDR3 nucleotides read TGTGCCAGCAGTTACTACCGGGATACGCAGTATTTT. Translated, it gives CASSYYRDTQYF.

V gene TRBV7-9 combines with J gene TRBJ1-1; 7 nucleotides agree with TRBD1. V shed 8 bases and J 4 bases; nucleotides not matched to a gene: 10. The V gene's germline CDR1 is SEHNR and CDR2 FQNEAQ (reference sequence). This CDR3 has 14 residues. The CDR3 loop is CASSTQGGITEAFF. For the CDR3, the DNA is TGTGCCAGCTCCACTCAAGGGGGCATCACTGAAGCTTTCTTT.

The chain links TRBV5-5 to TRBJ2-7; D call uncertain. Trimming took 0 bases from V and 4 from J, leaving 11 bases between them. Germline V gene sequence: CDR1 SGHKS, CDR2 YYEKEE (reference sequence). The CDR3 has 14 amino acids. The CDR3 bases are TGTGCCAGCAGCTTGGGACACAGATTATACGAGCAGTACTTC. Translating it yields CASSLGHRLYEQYF.